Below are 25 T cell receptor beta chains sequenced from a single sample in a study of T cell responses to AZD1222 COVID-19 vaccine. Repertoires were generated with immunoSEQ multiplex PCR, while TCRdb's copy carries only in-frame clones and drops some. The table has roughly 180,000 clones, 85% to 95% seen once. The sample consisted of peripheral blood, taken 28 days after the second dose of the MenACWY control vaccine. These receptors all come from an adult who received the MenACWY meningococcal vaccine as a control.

CDR3 nucleotides: TGTGCCAGCAGCGTAGCTCCAGGGCTGGGCTACACCTTC. Translated: CASSVAPGLGYTF. This rearrangement joins TRBV9 to TRBJ1-2, with a weak D call TRBD1 (5 bases). CDR1 SGDLS and CDR2 YYNGEE come from the germline V gene. The CDR3 has 13 residues. Trimming left V 0 bases short and J 8 bases short, with 11 bases between.

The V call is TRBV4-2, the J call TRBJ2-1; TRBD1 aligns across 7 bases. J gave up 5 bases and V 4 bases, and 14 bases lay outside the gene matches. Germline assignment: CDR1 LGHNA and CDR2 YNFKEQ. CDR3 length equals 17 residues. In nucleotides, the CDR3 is TGTGCCAGCAGCCGAGGGTTGGCAGGGGGTCTGGACAATGAGCAGTTCTTC. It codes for CASSRGLAGGLDNEQFF.

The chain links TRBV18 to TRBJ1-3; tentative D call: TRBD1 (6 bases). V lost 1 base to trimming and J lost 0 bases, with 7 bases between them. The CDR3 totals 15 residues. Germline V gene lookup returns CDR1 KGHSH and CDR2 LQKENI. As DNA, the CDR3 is TGTGCCAGCTCACCACGGGGGCGCTCTGGAAACACCATATATTTT. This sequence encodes CASSPRGRSGNTIYF. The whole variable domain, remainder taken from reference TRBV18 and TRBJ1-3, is NAGVMQNPRHLVRRRGQEARLRCSPMKGHSHVYWYRQLPEEGLKFMVYLQKENIIDESGMPKERFSAEFPKEGPSILRIQQVVRGDSAAYFCASSPRGRSGNTIYFGEGSWLTVV.

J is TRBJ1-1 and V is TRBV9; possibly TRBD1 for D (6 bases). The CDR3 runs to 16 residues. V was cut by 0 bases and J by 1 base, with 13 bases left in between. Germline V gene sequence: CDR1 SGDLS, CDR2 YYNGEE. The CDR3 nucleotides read TGTGCCAGCAGCGTAGGGCCAGGGGTTTGGAACACTGAAGCTTTCTTT. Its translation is CASSVGPGVWNTEAFF. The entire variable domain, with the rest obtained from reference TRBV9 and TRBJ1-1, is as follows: DSGVTQTPKHLITATGQRVTLRCSPRSGDLSVYWYQQSLDQGLQFLIQYYNGEERAKGNILERFSAQQFPDLHSELNLSSLELGDSALYFCASSVGPGVWNTEAFFGQGTRLTVV.

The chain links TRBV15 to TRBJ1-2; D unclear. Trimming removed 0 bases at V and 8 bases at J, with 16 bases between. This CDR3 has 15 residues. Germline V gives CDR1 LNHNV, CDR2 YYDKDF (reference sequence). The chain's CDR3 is CATSRDSSLGFGYTF. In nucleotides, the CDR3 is TGTGCCACCAGCAGAGACAGTTCATTGGGATTCGGCTACACCTTC.

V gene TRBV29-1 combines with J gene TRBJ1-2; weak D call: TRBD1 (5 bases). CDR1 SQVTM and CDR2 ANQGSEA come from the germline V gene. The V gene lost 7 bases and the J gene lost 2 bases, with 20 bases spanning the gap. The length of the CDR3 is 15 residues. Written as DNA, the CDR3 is TGCAGCGGTCTTGAGGAGGGGCGAGGCAACTATGGCTACACCTTC. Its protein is CSGLEEGRGNYGYTF.

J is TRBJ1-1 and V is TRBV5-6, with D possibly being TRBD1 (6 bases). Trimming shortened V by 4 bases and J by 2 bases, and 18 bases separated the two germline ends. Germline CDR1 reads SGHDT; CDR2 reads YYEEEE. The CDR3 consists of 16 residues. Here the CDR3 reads CASSLGGGPANTEAFF. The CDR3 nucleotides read TGTGCCAGCAGCCTGGGAGGGGGGCCGGCAAACACTGAAGCTTTCTTT.

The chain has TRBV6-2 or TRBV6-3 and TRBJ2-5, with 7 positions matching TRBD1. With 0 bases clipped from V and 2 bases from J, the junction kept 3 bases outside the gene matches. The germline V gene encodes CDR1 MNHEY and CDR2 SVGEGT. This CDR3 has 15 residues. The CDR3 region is CASSYSQGEQETQYF. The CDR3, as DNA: TGTGCCAGCAGTTACTCGCAGGGGGAACAAGAGACCCAGTACTTC.

Here the CDR3 DNA reads TGTGCCACCCGAGACAGGGTAGGCACAGATACGCAGTATTTT. As protein: CATRDRVGTDTQYF. The J gene is TRBJ2-3, the V gene TRBV24-1, with 7 bases identical to TRBD1. Per germline, CDR1 KGHDR and CDR2 SFDVKD. With 9 bases clipped from V and 1 base from J, the junction kept 6 bases outside the gene matches. The CDR3 contains 14 residues.

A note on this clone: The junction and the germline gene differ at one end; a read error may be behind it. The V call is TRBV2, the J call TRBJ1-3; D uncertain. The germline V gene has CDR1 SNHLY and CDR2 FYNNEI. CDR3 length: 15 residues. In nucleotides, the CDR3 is TGTGCCAGCAGCGAAGCCAGGAATCGTGGAAACACCATATATTTT. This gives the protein CASSEARNRGNTIYF.

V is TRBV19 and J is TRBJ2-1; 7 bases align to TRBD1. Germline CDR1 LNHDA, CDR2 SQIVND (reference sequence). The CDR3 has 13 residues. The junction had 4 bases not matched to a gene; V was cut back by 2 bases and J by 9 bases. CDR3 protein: CASSIKGAFEQFF. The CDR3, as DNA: TGTGCCAGTAGTATAAAGGGGGCGTTTGAGCAGTTCTTC.

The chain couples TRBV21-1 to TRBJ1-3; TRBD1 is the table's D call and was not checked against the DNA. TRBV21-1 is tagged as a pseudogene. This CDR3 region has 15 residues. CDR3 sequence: CATARGRVSGNTIYF. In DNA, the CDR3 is TGTGCCACCGCCAGGGGGCGAGTCTCTGGAAACACCATATATTTT.

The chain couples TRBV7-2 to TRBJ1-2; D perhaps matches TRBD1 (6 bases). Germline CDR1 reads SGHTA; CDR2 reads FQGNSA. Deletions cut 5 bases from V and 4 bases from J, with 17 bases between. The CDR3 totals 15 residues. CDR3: CASSPKGGTSYGYTF. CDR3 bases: TGTGCCAGCAGCCCTAAGGGGGGGACCTCCTATGGCTACACCTTC.

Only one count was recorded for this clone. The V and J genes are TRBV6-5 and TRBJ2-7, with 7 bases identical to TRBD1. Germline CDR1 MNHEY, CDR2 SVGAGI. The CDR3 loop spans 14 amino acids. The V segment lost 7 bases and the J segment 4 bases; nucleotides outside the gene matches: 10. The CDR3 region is CASTNRQGPYEQYF. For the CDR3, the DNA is TGTGCCAGCACCAATAGACAGGGACCGTACGAGCAGTACTTC.

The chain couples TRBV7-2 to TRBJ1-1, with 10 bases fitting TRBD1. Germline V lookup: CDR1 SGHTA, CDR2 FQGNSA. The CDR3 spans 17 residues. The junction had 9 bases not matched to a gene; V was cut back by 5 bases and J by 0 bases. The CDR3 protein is CASSPNPGQGLNTEAFF. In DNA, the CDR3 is TGTGCCAGCAGCCCAAACCCGGGACAGGGGTTGAACACTGAAGCTTTCTTT.

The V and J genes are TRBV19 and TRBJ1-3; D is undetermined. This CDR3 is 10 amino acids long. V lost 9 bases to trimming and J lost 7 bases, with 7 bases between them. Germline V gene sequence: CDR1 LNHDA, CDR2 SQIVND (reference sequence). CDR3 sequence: CASRRNTIYF. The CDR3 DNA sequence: TGTGCCAGCAGAAGGAACACCATATATTTT.

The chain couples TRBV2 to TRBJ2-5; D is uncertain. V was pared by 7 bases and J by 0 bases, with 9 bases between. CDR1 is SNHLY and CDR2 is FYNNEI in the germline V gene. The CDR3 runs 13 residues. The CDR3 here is CASKRNNQETQYF. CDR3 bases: TGTGCCAGCAAACGCAACAACCAAGAGACCCAGTACTTC.

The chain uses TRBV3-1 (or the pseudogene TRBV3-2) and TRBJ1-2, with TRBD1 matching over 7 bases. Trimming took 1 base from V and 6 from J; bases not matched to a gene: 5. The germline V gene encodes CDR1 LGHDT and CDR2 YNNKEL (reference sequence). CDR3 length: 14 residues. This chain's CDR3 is CASSQGQGSNGYTF. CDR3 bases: TGTGCCAGCAGCCAAGGACAGGGATCGAATGGCTACACCTTC.

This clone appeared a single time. The CDR3 sequence: CASSLGRVAGANVLTF. Written as DNA, the CDR3 is TGTGCCAGCAGCTTAGGTCGGGTCGCTGGGGCCAACGTCCTGACTTTC. The rearrangement links TRBV13 to TRBJ2-6; D is unresolved. The length of the CDR3 is 16 residues. V lost 0 bases and J 2 bases, leaving 8 bases between the germline ends. Germline CDR1 is PRHDT and CDR2 is FYEKMQ (reference sequence).

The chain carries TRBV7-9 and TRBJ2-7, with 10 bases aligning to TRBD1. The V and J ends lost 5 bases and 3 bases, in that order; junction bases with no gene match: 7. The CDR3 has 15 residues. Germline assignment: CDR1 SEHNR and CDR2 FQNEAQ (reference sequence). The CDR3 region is CASSDDRGRLYEQYF. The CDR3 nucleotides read TGTGCCAGCAGCGACGACAGGGGGCGCCTCTACGAGCAGTACTTC. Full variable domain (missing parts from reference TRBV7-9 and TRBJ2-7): DTGVSQNPRHKITKRGQNVTFRCDPISEHNRLYWYRQTLGQGPEFLTYFQNEAQLEKSRLLSDRFSAERPKGSFSTLEIQRTEQGDSAMYLCASSDDRGRLYEQYFGPGTRLTVT.

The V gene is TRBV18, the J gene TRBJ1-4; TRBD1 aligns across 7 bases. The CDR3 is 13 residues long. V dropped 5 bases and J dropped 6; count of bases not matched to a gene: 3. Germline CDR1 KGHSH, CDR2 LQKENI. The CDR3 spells CASSAGTDEKLFF. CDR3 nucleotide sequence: TGTGCCAGCTCAGCCGGGACAGATGAAAAACTGTTTTTT.

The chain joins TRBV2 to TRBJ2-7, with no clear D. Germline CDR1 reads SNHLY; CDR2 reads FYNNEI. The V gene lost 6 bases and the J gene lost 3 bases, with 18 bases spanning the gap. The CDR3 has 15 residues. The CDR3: CASRALPNPVYEQYF. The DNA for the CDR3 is TGTGCCAGCAGGGCCCTTCCTAATCCGGTCTACGAGCAGTACTTC. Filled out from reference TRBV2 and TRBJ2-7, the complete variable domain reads EPEVTQTPSHQVTQMGQEVILRCVPISNHLYFYWYRQILGQKVEFLVSFYNNEISEKSEIFDDQFSVERPDGSNFTLKIRSTKLEDSAMYFCASRALPNPVYEQYFGPGTRLTVT.

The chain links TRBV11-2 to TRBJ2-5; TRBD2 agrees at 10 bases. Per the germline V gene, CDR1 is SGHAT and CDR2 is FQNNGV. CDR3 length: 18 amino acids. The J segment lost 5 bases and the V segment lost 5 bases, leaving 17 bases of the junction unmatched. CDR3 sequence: CASSPISAGGPFKETQYF. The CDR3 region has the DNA TGTGCCAGCAGCCCCATCTCAGCGGGGGGGCCTTTTAAGGAGACCCAGTACTTC.

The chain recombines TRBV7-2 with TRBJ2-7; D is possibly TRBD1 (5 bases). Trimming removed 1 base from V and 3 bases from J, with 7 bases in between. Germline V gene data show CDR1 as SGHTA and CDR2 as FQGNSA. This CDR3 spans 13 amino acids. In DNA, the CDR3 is TGTGCCAGCAGCTTAGGCAGGGTCTACGAGCAGTACTTC. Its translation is CASSLGRVYEQYF.

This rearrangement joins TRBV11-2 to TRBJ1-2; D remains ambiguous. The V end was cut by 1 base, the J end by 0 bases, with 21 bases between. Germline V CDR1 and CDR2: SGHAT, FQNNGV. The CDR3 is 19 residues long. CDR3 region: CASSLGRNSGDLSNYGYTF. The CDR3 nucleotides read TGTGCCAGCAGCTTAGGGCGAAACAGTGGGGATCTCTCTAACTATGGCTACACCTTC.